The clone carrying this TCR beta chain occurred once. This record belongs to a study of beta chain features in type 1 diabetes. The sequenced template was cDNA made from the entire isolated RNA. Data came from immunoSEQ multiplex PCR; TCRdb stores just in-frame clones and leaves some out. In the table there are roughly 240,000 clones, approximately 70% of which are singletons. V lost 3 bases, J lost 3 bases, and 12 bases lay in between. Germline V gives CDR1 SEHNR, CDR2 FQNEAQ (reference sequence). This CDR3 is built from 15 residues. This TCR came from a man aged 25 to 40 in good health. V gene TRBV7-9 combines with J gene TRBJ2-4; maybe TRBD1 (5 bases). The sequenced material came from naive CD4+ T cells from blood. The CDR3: CASSFGSDNKNIQYF. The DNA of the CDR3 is TGTGCCAGCAGCTTTGGTTCGGACAACAAAAACATTCAGTACTTC.